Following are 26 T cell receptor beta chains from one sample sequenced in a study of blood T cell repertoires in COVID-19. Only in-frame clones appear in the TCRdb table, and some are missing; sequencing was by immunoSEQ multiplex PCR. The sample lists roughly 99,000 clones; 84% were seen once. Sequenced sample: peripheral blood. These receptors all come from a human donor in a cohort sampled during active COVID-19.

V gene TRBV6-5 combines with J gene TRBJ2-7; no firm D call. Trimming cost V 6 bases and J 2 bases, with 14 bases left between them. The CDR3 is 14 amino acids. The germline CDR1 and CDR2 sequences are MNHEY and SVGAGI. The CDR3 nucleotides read TGTGCCAGCAGCGCTCTCCAGACACCCTACGAGCAGTACGTC. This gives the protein CASSALQTPYEQYV.

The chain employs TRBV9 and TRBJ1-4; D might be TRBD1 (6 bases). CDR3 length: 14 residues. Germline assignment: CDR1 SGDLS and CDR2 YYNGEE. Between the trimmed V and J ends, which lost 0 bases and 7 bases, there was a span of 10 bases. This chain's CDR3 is CASSVDPGVEKLFF. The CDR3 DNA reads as TGTGCCAGCAGCGTAGACCCAGGGGTTGAAAAACTGTTTTTT.

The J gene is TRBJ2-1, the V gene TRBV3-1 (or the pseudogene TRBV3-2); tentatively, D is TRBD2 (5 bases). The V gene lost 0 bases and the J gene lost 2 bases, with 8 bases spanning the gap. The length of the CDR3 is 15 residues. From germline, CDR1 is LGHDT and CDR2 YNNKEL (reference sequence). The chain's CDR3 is CASSQEPSTYNEQFF. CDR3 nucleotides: TGTGCCAGCAGCCAAGAGCCTAGCACCTACAATGAGCAGTTCTTC.

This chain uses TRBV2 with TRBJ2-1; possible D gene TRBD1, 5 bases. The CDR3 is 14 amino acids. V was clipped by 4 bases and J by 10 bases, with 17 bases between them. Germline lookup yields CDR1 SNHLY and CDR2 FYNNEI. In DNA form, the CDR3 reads TGTGCCAGCAGTGCCCAGGGCGCAATGTCGGAGCAGTTCTTC. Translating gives CASSAQGAMSEQFF.

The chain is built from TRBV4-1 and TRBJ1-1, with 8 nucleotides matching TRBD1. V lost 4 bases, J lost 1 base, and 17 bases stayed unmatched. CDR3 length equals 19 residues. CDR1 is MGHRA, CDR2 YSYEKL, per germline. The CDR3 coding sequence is TGCGCCAGCAGCCCGACCATAGGACAGGGAGGTGTTAAGAACACTGAAGCTTTCTTT. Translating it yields CASSPTIGQGGVKNTEAFF.

CDR3 protein: CASKDSLGPQHF. For the CDR3, the DNA is TGTGCCAGCAAGGACAGCTTGGGGCCCCAGCATTTT. The chain combines TRBV2 with TRBJ1-5; TRBD1 is a possible D gene (6 bases). Germline V gene data show CDR1 as SNHLY and CDR2 as FYNNEI. Trimming cost V 7 bases and J 9 bases, with 13 bases left between them. The CDR3 extends over 12 amino acids.

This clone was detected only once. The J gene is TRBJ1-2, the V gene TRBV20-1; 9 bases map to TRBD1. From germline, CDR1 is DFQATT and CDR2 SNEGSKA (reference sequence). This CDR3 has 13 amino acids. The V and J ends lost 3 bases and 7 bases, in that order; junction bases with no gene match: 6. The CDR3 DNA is TGCAGTGCTAGTGGACAGGGGAGGGGTGGCTACACCTTC. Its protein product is CSASGQGRGGYTF.

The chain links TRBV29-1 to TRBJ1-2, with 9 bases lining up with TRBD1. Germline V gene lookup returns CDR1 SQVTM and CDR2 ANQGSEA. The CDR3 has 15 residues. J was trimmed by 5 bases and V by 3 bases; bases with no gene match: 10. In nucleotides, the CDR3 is TGCAGCGTTGACACACGGGGACAGGGTTTATATGGCTACACCTTC. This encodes CSVDTRGQGLYGYTF.

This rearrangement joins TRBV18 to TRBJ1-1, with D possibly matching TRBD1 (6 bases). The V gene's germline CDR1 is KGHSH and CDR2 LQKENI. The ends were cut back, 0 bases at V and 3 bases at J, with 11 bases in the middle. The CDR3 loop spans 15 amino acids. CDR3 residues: CASSPPVGADTEAFF. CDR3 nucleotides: TGTGCCAGCTCACCACCCGTGGGGGCGGACACTGAAGCTTTCTTT.

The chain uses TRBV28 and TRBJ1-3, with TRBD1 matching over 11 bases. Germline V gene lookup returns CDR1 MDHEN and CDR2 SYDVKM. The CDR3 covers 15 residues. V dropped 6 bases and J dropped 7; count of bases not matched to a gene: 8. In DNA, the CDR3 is TGTGCCAGCAGGTTAGGGACAGGGGGTAAGAACACCATATATTTT. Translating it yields CASRLGTGGKNTIYF.

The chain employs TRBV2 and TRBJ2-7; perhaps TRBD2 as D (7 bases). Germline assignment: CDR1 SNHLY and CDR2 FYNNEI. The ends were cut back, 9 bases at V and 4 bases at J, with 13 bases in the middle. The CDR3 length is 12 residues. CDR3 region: CASRGGGYEQYF. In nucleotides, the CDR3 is TGTGCCAGTAGGGGGGGCGGTTACGAGCAGTACTTC. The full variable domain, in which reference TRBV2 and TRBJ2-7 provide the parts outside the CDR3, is EPEVTQTPSHQVTQMGQEVILRCVPISNHLYFYWYRQILGQKVEFLVSFYNNEISEKSEIFDDQFSVERPDGSNFTLKIRSTKLEDSAMYFCASRGGGYEQYFGPGTRLTVT.

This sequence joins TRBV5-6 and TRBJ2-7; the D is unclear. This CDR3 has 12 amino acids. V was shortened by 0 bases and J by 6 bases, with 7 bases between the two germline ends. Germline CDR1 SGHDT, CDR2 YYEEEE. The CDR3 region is CASSLARSEQYF. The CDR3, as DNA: TGTGCCAGCAGCTTGGCCCGTTCCGAGCAGTACTTC.

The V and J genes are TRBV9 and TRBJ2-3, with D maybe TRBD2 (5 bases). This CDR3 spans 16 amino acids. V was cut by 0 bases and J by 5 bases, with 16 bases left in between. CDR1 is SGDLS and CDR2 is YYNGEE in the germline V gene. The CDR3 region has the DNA TGTGCCAGCAGCGTAGCAGCGGTCGGAGATTTAGATACGCAGTATTTT. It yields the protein CASSVAAVGDLDTQYF. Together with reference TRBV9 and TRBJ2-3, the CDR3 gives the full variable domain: DSGVTQTPKHLITATGQRVTLRCSPRSGDLSVYWYQQSLDQGLQFLIQYYNGEERAKGNILERFSAQQFPDLHSELNLSSLELGDSALYFCASSVAAVGDLDTQYFGPGTRLTVL.

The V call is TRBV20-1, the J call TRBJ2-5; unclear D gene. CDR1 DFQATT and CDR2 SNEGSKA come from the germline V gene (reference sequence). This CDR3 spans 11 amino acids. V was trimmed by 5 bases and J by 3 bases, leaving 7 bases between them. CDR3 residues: CSALFKETQYF. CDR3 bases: TGCAGTGCTCTTTTTAAAGAGACCCAGTACTTC.

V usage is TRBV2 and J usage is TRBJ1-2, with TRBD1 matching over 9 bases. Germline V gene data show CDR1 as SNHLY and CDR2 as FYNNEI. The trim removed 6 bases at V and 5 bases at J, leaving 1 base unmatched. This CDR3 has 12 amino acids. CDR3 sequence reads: CASRGTGYGYTF. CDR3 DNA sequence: TGTGCCAGCAGGGGGACAGGGTATGGCTACACCTTC.

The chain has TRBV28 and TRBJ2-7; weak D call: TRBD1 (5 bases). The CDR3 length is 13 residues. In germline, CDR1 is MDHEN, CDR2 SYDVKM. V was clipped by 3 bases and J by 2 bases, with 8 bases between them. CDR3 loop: CASSLGHPYEQYF. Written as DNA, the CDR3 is TGTGCCAGCAGTTTGGGGCACCCCTACGAGCAGTACTTC.

The CDR3 reads CASSQIISGSSYNEQFF. In nucleotides, the CDR3 is TGTGCCAGCAGCCAAATCATTAGCGGGAGTTCGTACAATGAGCAGTTCTTC. This chain connects TRBV3-1 (or the pseudogene TRBV3-2) to TRBJ2-1; 9 bases match TRBD2. With V trimmed by 2 bases and J by 4 bases, 9 bases remained unmatched. Germline V gene data show CDR1 as LGHDT and CDR2 as YNNKEL (reference sequence). The CDR3 consists of 17 residues.

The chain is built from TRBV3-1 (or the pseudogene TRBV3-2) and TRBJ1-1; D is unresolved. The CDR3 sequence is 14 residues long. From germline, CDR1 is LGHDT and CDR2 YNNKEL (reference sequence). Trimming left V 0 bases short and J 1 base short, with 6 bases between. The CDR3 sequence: CASSQDFGNTEAFF. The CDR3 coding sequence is TGTGCCAGCAGCCAAGATTTCGGGAACACTGAAGCTTTCTTT.

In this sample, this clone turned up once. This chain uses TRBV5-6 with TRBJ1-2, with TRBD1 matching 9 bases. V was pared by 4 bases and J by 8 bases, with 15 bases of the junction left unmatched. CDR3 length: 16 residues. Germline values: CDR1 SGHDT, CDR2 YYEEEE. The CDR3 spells CASSPPLQGATGGYTF. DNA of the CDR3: TGTGCCAGCAGCCCTCCCTTACAGGGGGCAACGGGGGGCTACACCTTC.

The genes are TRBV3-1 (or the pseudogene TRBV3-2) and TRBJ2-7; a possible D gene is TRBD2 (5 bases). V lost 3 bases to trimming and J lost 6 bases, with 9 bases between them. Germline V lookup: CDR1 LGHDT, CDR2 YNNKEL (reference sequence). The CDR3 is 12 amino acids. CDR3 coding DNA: TGTGCCAGCAGCCAGGGCCGGGGCGAGCAGTACGTC. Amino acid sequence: CASSQGRGEQYV.

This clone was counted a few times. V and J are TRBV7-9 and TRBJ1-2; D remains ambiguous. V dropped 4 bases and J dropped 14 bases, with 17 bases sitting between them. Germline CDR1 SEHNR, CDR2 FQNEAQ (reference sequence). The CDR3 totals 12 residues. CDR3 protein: CASSSNPLARTF. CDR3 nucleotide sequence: TGTGCCAGCAGCTCCAACCCACTGGCGAGGACCTTC.

CDR3 in amino acids: CAWSVSTTGGEKLFF. DNA of the CDR3: TGTGCCTGGAGTGTCTCCACTACCGGGGGTGAAAAACTGTTTTTT. The chain couples TRBV30 to TRBJ1-4; TRBD1 is a possible D gene (5 bases). The CDR3 length is 15 residues. Trimming took off 0 bases at V and 7 bases at J, with 15 bases between the two ends. Germline assignment: CDR1 GTSNPN and CDR2 SVGIG (reference sequence). Filled out from reference TRBV30 and TRBJ1-4, the complete variable domain reads SQTIHQWPATLVQPVGSPLSLECTVEGTSNPNLYWYRQAAGRGLQLLFYSVGIGQISSEVPQNLSASRPQDRQFILSSKKLLLSDSGFYLCAWSVSTTGGEKLFFGSGTQLSVL.

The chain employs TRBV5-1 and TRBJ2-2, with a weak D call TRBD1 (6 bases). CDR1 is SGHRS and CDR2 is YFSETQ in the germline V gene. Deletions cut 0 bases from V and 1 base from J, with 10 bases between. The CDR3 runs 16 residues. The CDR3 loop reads CASSLGQEMNTGELFF. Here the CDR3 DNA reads TGCGCCAGCAGCTTGGGACAGGAGATGAACACCGGGGAGCTGTTTTTT.

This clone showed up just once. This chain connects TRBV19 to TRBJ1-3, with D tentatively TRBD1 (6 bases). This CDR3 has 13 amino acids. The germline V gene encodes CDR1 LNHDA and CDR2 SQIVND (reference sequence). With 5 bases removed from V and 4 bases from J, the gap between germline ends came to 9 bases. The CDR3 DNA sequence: TGTGCCAGTAGTCCCGGACAGGGAAACACCATATATTTT. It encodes CASSPGQGNTIYF.

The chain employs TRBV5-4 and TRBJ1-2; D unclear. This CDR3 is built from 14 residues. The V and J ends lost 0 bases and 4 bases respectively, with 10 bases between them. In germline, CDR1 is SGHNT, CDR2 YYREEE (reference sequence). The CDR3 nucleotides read TGTGCCAGCAGCTTGGATGAGGCTGGCTATGGCTACACCTTC. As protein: CASSLDEAGYGYTF.

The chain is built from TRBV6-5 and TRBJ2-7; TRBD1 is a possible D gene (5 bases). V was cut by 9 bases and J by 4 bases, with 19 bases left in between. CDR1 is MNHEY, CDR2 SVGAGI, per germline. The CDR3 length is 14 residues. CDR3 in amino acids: CARPAGPSSYEQYV. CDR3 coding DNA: TGTGCCAGGCCAGCAGGGCCGTCCTCTTACGAGCAGTACGTC.